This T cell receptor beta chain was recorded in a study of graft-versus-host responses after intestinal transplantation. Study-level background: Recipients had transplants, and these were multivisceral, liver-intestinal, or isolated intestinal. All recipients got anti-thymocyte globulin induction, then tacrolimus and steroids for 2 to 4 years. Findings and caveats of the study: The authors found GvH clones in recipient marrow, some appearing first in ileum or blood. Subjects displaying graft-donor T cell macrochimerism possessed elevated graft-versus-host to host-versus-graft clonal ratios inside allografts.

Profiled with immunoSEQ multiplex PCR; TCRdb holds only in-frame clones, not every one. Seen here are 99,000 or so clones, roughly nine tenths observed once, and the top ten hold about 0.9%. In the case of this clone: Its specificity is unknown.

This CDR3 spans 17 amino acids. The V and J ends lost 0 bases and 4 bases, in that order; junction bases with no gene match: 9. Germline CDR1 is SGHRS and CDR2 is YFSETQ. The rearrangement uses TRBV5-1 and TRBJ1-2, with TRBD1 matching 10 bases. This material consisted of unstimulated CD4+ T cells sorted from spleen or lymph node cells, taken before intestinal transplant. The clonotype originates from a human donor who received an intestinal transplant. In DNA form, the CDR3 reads TGCGCCAGCAGCTTGGACCCCGGGACAGGGGAACGCTATGGCTACACCTTC. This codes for CASSLDPGTGERYGYTF.